The 16 T cell receptor beta chains reported below all come from one sample, sequenced in a study of technical replicates of blood from a handful of donors. This table comes from immunoSEQ multiplex PCR, and its TCRdb copy is limited to in-frame clones, with some not included. The data contain 75,000 to 100,000 clones, 90% to 95% of them singletons. Sequencing was carried out using T cells isolated from PBMCs. The receptors originated from a human donor in good health.

A single count supports this clone. CDR3 in amino acids: CASSFGLAGGDEQFF. CDR3 bases: TGTGCCAGCAGCTTTGGACTAGCGGGAGGCGACGAGCAGTTCTTC. V usage is TRBV5-8 and J usage is TRBJ2-1; 14 bases fit TRBD2. This CDR3 has 15 amino acids. The trim removed 2 bases at V and 10 bases at J, leaving 5 bases unmatched. Germline V gene lookup returns CDR1 SGHTS and CDR2 YDEGEE.

This rearrangement joins TRBV20-1 to TRBJ2-7, with D maybe TRBD2 (6 bases). CDR3 length: 11 amino acids. In germline, CDR1 is DFQATT, CDR2 SNEGSKA (reference sequence). Trimming removed 6 bases from V and 5 bases from J, with 11 bases in between. The CDR3 coding sequence is TGCAGTGCGGGCGGGATCCACGAGCAGTACTTC. Protein sequence: CSAGGIHEQYF.

The chain employs TRBV19 and TRBJ2-6; the match to TRBD1 covers 7 bases. Trimming cost V 7 bases and J 0 bases; bases outside gene matches: 12. The V gene's germline CDR1 is LNHDA and CDR2 SQIVND (reference sequence). The CDR3 spans 18 residues. CDR3 sequence reads: CASMPLDRRSSGANVLTF. CDR3 DNA sequence: TGTGCCAGTATGCCTTTGGACAGGCGTTCCTCTGGGGCCAACGTCCTGACTTTC.

This chain joins TRBV19 and TRBJ1-2; the match to TRBD1 covers 9 bases. CDR1 is LNHDA, CDR2 SQIVND, per germline (reference sequence). After removal of 4 bases from V and 4 bases from J, the junction contained 10 bases not matched to a gene. The CDR3 length is 16 residues. This chain's CDR3 is CASSRTGAIVVYGYTF. The CDR3 DNA is TGTGCCAGTAGTAGGACAGGGGCCATCGTGGTCTATGGCTACACCTTC.

V gene TRBV27 combines with J gene TRBJ1-5; 8 bases agree with TRBD1. The CDR3 spans 17 residues. Germline CDR1 MNHEY, CDR2 SMNVEV (reference sequence). J lost 3 bases, V lost 5 bases, and 12 bases had no gene match. The CDR3 spells CASSPRNRGVYNQPQHF. CDR3 sequence (DNA): TGTGCCAGCAGTCCCCGTAACAGGGGGGTTTACAATCAGCCCCAGCATTTT.

This sequence joins TRBV30 and TRBJ1-3, with D unresolved. This CDR3 contains 16 residues. V shed 3 bases and J shed 5 bases, with 20 bases lying between them. CDR1 and CDR2 from the germline V gene are GTSNPN and SVGIG (reference sequence). The CDR3 nucleotides are TGTGCCTGGAGCCGAGGTCGTTTACGACCGCGAAACACCATATATTTT. Protein product: CAWSRGRLRPRNTIYF.

The rearrangement uses TRBV5-1 and TRBJ1-2, with TRBD1 as a possible D gene (6 bases). Trimming removed 8 bases from V and 4 bases from J, with 21 bases in between. This CDR3 spans 15 amino acids. The germline V gene has CDR1 SGHRS and CDR2 YFSETQ. In DNA form, the CDR3 reads TGCGCCAGTAAGCTTGGTGGGGGCGGCGGCTATGGCTACACCTTC. The encoded protein is CASKLGGGGGYGYTF.

J is TRBJ2-2 and V is TRBV18; TRBD1 is a possible D gene (5 bases). The germline V and J ends were trimmed by 3 bases and 4 bases, with 6 bases remaining between them. The CDR3 is 13 amino acids. CDR1 and CDR2 from the germline V gene are KGHSH and LQKENI. DNA of the CDR3: TGTGCCAGCTCACCCAGGGCCACCGGGGAGCTGTTTTTT. Translating gives CASSPRATGELFF.

In DNA, the CDR3 is TGTGCCTGGGGGGCAGGGTCCTATGGCTACACCTTC. Its translation is CAWGAGSYGYTF. The J gene is TRBJ1-2, the V gene TRBV30; D might be TRBD1 (5 bases). V was clipped by 5 bases and J by 4 bases, with 11 bases between them. The CDR3 totals 12 residues. Germline V lookup: CDR1 GTSNPN, CDR2 SVGIG (reference sequence).

This clone was seen only a few times. V and J are TRBV10-1 and TRBJ2-1; 8 bases are a match to TRBD2. Germline CDR1 is WNHNN and CDR2 is SYGVQD (reference sequence). The CDR3 has 13 amino acids. V lost 8 bases to trimming and J lost 5 bases; unmatched junction nucleotides: 5. Here the CDR3 reads CASGSGTHNEQFF. DNA for the CDR3: TGCGCCAGCGGTAGCGGGACACACAATGAGCAGTTCTTC.

The genes are TRBV5-1 and TRBJ1-2; no definite D call. Germline CDR1 reads SGHRS; CDR2 reads YFSETQ. CDR3 length: 14 residues. The V gene lost 0 bases and the J gene lost 6 bases, with 12 bases spanning the gap. CDR3 sequence (DNA): TGCGCCAGCAGCTTGGGGCAGGCGTTCGATGGCTACACCTTC. Residues: CASSLGQAFDGYTF.

The chain combines TRBV7-9 with TRBJ1-1, with D perhaps matching TRBD1 (5 bases). CDR3 length equals 13 residues. The V end lost 4 bases, the J end lost 3 bases, and 9 bases lay between the germline ends. CDR1 is SEHNR and CDR2 is FQNEAQ in the germline V gene (reference sequence). The CDR3 bases are TGTGCCAGCAGCTCCCAAGGGGACACTGAAGCTTTCTTT. This gives the protein CASSSQGDTEAFF.

As to this clone: At the DNA level, this CDR3 is encoded by other sequences in the same sample as well. J is TRBJ2-7 and V is TRBV5-4; 9 bases fit TRBD1. V lost 4 bases to trimming and J lost 7 bases; unmatched junction nucleotides: 3. The CDR3 runs to 12 residues. The germline V gene has CDR1 SGHNT and CDR2 YYREEE (reference sequence). The chain's CDR3 is CASSPTGGEQYF. The CDR3 coding sequence is TGTGCCAGCAGCCCGACAGGGGGAGAGCAGTACTTC.

The chain joins TRBV7-8 to TRBJ2-1, with D possibly being TRBD2 (5 bases). CDR1 SGHVS and CDR2 FQNEAQ come from the germline V gene. Trimming took off 4 bases at V and 2 bases at J, with 15 bases between the two ends. The CDR3 spans 16 residues. The CDR3 coding sequence is TGTGCCAGCAGCTCTGGGCTAGCCGATACCTACAATGAGCAGTTCTTC. As protein: CASSSGLADTYNEQFF.

V gene TRBV5-1 combines with J gene TRBJ2-2; D call uncertain. This CDR3 comprises 14 residues. The germline V gene encodes CDR1 SGHRS and CDR2 YFSETQ. V lost 0 bases, J lost 1 base, and 4 bases lay in between. CDR3 coding DNA: TGCGCCAGCAGCTTGGACAGGAACACCGGGGAGCTGTTTTTT. The encoded protein is CASSLDRNTGELFF. The entire variable domain, with the rest obtained from reference TRBV5-1 and TRBJ2-2, is as follows: KAGVTQTPRYLIKTRGQQVTLSCSPISGHRSVSWYQQTPGQGLQFLFEYFSETQRNKGNFPGRFSGRQFSNSRSEMNVSTLELGDSALYLCASSLDRNTGELFFGEGSRLTVL.

The sample holds one count of this clone. V usage is TRBV2 and J usage is TRBJ2-3; D may be TRBD2 (5 bases). The germline V gene has CDR1 SNHLY and CDR2 FYNNEI. CDR3 size: 15 residues. V was cut by 1 base and J by 2 bases, with 10 bases left in between. The chain's CDR3 is CASSEGRGHTDTQYF. DNA for the CDR3: TGTGCCAGCAGTGAAGGTCGCGGGCACACAGATACGCAGTATTTT.